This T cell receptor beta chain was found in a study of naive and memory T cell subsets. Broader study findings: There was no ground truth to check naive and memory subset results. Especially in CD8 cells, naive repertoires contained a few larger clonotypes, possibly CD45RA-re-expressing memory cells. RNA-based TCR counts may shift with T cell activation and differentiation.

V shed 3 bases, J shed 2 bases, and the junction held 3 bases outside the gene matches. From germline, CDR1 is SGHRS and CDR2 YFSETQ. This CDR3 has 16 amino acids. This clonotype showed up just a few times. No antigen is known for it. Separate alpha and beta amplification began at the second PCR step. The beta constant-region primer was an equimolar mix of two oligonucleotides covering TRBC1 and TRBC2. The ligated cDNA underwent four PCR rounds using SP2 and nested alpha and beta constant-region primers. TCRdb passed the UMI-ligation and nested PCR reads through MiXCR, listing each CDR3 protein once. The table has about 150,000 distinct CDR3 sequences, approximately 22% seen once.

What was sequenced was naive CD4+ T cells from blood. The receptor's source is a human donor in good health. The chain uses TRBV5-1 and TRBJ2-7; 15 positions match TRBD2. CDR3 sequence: CASSWGLAGGTYEQYF. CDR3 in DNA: TGCGCCAGCAGCTGGGGACTAGCGGGAGGCACCTACGAGCAGTACTTC.